This is a list of T cell receptor beta chains from one sample in a study of prognosis after radiotherapy for stage I lung cancer. Via MiXCR, TCRdb re-called the multiplex PCR reads, giving one row per CDR3 protein. The data show around 19,000 distinct CDR3 sequences, approximately 46% seen once. The sample was PBMCs, taken before or after stereotactic body radiation therapy (not recorded which). These receptors all stem from a donor of 50 years or more with non-small cell lung cancer. Both conserved end residues are part of each CDR3. D genes are given only for firm matches. Clone size is given for some rows only: seen once, a few or many times, or a class if the clone is expanded.

v_gene	j_gene	abundance	d_gene	CDR3nt	CDR3aa
TRBV6-1	TRBJ1-2	once	TRBD1	TGTGTAAGCAGTACCCGGGACAGGGGATTAGGCGGCTACACCTTC	CVSSTRDRGLGGYTF
TRBV6-2/TRBV6-3	TRBJ2-1	-	TRBD1	TGTGCCAGCAGACACATCCCGGGACAGGGGCGGAATGAGCAGTTCTTC	CASRHIPGQGRNEQFF
TRBV28	TRBJ1-2	-	-	TGTGCCATTCAACAGGGTAACTATGGCTACACCTTC	CAIQQGNYGYTF
TRBV6-1	TRBJ1-4	many	TRBD1	TGTGCCAGCAGTCACGGACAGGGAACTAATGAAAAACTGTTTTTT	CASSHGQGTNEKLFF
TRBV3-1	TRBJ2-7	many	-	TGTGCCAGCACCCTAAGGGGATCCACCTACGAGCAGTACTTC	CASTLRGSTYEQYF
TRBV5-1	TRBJ2-3	-	-	TGCGCCAGCAGCTATCAGTCGACGGGACTCAGGGTCGATACGCAGTATTTT	CASSYQSTGLRVDTQYF
TRBV28	TRBJ2-3	-	-	TGTGCCAGCAGTACCCCGAAAGTGGGCCCTAGCACATATACGCAGTATTTT	CASSTPKVGPSTYTQYF
TRBV19	TRBJ1-2	once	-	TGTGCCAGTAGTATAGGACGGTCGACTAACTATGGCTACACCTTC	CASSIGRSTNYGYTF
TRBV19	TRBJ1-4	many	TRBD1	TGTGCCAGTAGTATACTACGGCAGGGGGCTGAAAAACTGTTTTTT	CASSILRQGAEKLFF
TRBV11-2	TRBJ1-6	-	-	TGTGCCAGCAGCTCCCCAGGCGGGATTTACACCAATTCACCCCTCCACTTT	CASSSPGGIYTNSPLHF
TRBV5-1	TRBJ2-5	many	-	TGCGCCAGCAGCTTGGACGGGCCCGAAAAGACCCAGTACTTC	CASSLDGPEKTQYF
TRBV28	TRBJ2-2	-	TRBD2	TGTGCCAGCAGGGGGAGCGGGAGTAATGAGGCGAACACCTTGGAGCTGTTTTTT	CASRGSGSNEANTLELFF
TRBV6-1	TRBJ2-2	-	-	TGTGCCAGCAGGCCGTGTGTCGGGAAGACGGCCGGGGAGCTGTTTTTT	CASRPCVGKTAGELFF
TRBV5-4	TRBJ2-2	-	-	TGTGCCAGCAGCTTGGGGACCTGGAACACCGGGGAGCTGTTTTTT	CASSLGTWNTGELFF
TRBV27	TRBJ1-6	many	-	TGTGCCAGCAGCACAGCCCTCCACTTT	CASSTALHF
TRBV6-1	TRBJ2-7	medium-sized	-	TGTGCCAGCAGTTCCCCTACTACAGCCTACGAGCAGTACTTC	CASSSPTTAYEQYF
TRBV29-1	TRBJ2-2	-	-	TGCAGCATCGGGTTCTGCGGCGGGGAGCTGTTTTTT	CSIGFCGGELFF
TRBV2	TRBJ2-7	many	TRBD2	TGTGCCAGCAGTGGGGGACTAGCGGGAAGCGAGCAGTACTTC	CASSGGLAGSEQYF
TRBV2	TRBJ2-5	many	TRBD1	TGTGCCACCAACCAGGGACAGGGGGGACAGACCCAGTACTTC	CATNQGQGGQTQYF
TRBV30	TRBJ2-7	-	-	TGTGCCTGGAGTGGGCGGGACCCATTCTACGAGCAGTACTTC	CAWSGRDPFYEQYF
TRBV7-9	TRBJ1-1	-	TRBD1	TGTGCCAGCAGCAATGACAGGGAGTCCTTTGAAGCTTTCTTT	CASSNDRESFEAFF
TRBV7-9	TRBJ2-2	-	-	TGTGCCAGCAGCGCTCCGAACACCGGGGAGCTGTTTTTT	CASSAPNTGELFF
TRBV11-2	TRBJ1-3	few	-	TGTGCCAGCAGCTTAGATGAACGGGGCTCTGGAAACACCATATATTTT	CASSLDERGSGNTIYF
TRBV5-6	TRBJ1-2	-	TRBD1	TGTGCCAGCAGCTTGGAGGGGGCGCCGTATGGCTACACCTTC	CASSLEGAPYGYTF
TRBV7-8	TRBJ2-1	many	TRBD2	TGTGCCAGCAGGTTAGCGGGAGGCTTCTACAATGAGCAGTTCTTC	CASRLAGGFYNEQFF
TRBV28	TRBJ2-1	few	TRBD2	TGTGCCAGCAGTCGGAGTTTAGCGGGAGGGCGGTTTATCAATGAGCAGTTCTTC	CASSRSLAGGRFINEQFF
TRBV20-1	TRBJ2-1	many	-	TGCAGTGCTAATAGAGGGGATTACAATGAGCAGTTCTTC	CSANRGDYNEQFF
TRBV6-4	TRBJ2-1	many	TRBD2	TGTGCCAGCAGTGAAGGCGGGAGCAGGCACAATGAGCAGTTCTTC	CASSEGGSRHNEQFF
TRBV5-1	TRBJ2-2	-	-	TGCGCCAGCAGCTTGAATTTGCGGACGAACACCGGGGAGCTGTTTTTT	CASSLNLRTNTGELFF
TRBV11-3	TRBJ2-7	few	-	TGTGCCAGCAGCTTATCGCCAAACTCCTACGAGCAGTACTTC	CASSLSPNSYEQYF
TRBV20-1	TRBJ2-1	-	-	TGCAGTGTAGCCACTCAGTCCCAGTTCTTC	CSVATQSQFF